This TCR beta chain was captured in a study of shared clonotypes between healthy human individuals. Findings of the study overall: Clonotype sharing among donors was thought likely to change with sequencing depth. Among the subsets, naive ones generally showed larger estimated richness than memory ones. The genetic and exposure-history diversity represented was limited by few donors. Sorted-subset sequencing, rarefaction showed, was incomplete despite large depth.

Sequencing used immunoSEQ multiplex PCR; TCRdb keeps in-frame clones, though not all of them. Seen here are over 1.5 million clones, 98% observed once, and the top ten hold roughly 0.45%. A note on this clone: What it binds is not known.

The germline CDR1 and CDR2 sequences are SGHRS and YFSETQ. This CDR3 region has 17 residues. J lost 3 bases, V lost 5 bases, and 10 bases had no gene match. This chain joins TRBV5-1 and TRBJ2-3, with 12 bases matching TRBD2. The specimen sequenced was naive CD4+ T cells sorted from blood. Subset meaning: CD45RA+ positively selected. The clonotype originates from a man between 25 and 39 years old in good health. The CDR3 sequence: CASRLAGGSRRTDTQYF. The CDR3 DNA is TGCGCCAGCAGGCTAGCGGGAGGGTCTCGTCGTACAGATACGCAGTATTTT. Full variable domain (missing parts from reference TRBV5-1 and TRBJ2-3): KAGVTQTPRYLIKTRGQQVTLSCSPISGHRSVSWYQQTPGQGLQFLFEYFSETQRNKGNFPGRFSGRQFSNSRSEMNVSTLELGDSALYLCASRLAGGSRRTDTQYFGPGTRLTVL.